These T cell receptor beta chains were read from a single sample in a study of T cells after yellow fever vaccination. TCRdb redid the calling of the 5' RACE reads with MiXCR, one entry per CDR3 protein. The table has some 420,000 distinct CDR3 sequences, around 20% seen once. The sample in question was PBMCs, obtained before the yellow fever booster vaccination. The receptors come from a man younger than 30 who received the YFV17D yellow fever vaccine. Each CDR3 is given with its conserved first and last residue. Each record gives: clone size, V gene, D gene, J gene, CDR3 protein, CDR3 DNA. A D gene is named only where the DNA matches it firmly. The size entry is marked missing in some rows and otherwise reads once, few, many or a size class.

clone_size: -; v_call: TRBV7-9; d_call: TRBD1; j_call: TRBJ1-5; cdr3_aa: CASSPTGRQPQHF; cdr3_nt: TGTGCCAGCAGCCCGACAGGGCGTCAGCCCCAGCATTTT
clone_size: many; v_call: TRBV20-1; d_call: TRBD1; j_call: TRBJ2-7; cdr3_aa: CSARDDRGPYEQYF; cdr3_nt: TGCAGTGCTAGAGATGACAGGGGCCCCTACGAGCAGTACTTC
clone_size: few; v_call: TRBV20-1; d_call: -; j_call: TRBJ1-5; cdr3_aa: CSAVWGEQPQHF; cdr3_nt: TGCAGTGCTGTTTGGGGCGAACAGCCCCAGCATTTT
clone_size: few; v_call: TRBV6-5; d_call: TRBD1; j_call: TRBJ1-2; cdr3_aa: CASSRGQGLGYTF; cdr3_nt: TGTGCCAGCAGCAGGGGACAGGGGTTAGGCTACACCTTC
clone_size: few; v_call: TRBV11-2; d_call: -; j_call: TRBJ2-5; cdr3_aa: CASSLFLGEETQYF; cdr3_nt: TGTGCCAGCAGCTTGTTCTTGGGGGAGGAGACCCAGTACTTC
clone_size: -; v_call: TRBV5-4; d_call: -; j_call: TRBJ1-1; cdr3_aa: CASSLLGGRARGTEAFF; cdr3_nt: TGTGCCAGCAGCTTGTTGGGGGGCCGGGCTCGGGGAACTGAAGCTTTCTTT
clone_size: -; v_call: TRBV9; d_call: -; j_call: TRBJ1-2; cdr3_aa: CASSVGDGYGYTF; cdr3_nt: TGTGCCAGCAGCGTGGGGGACGGCTATGGCTACACCTTC
clone_size: -; v_call: TRBV6-6; d_call: -; j_call: TRBJ1-3; cdr3_aa: CASSSGEAANTIYF; cdr3_nt: TGTGCCAGCAGTTCCGGGGAGGCGGCAAACACCATATATTTT
clone_size: few; v_call: TRBV7-2; d_call: -; j_call: TRBJ2-1; cdr3_aa: CASSITGGEQFF; cdr3_nt: TGTGCCAGCAGCATAACCGGCGGTGAGCAGTTCTTC
clone_size: many; v_call: TRBV7-3; d_call: -; j_call: TRBJ2-2; cdr3_aa: CASSLGPANTGELFF; cdr3_nt: TGTGCCAGCAGCTTAGGCCCGGCGAACACCGGGGAGCTGTTTTTT
clone_size: few; v_call: TRBV7-2; d_call: -; j_call: TRBJ1-4; cdr3_aa: CASSFGRGRGEKLFF; cdr3_nt: TGTGCCAGCAGCTTCGGCCGGGGGCGGGGGGAAAAACTGTTTTTT
clone_size: few; v_call: TRBV7-2; d_call: TRBD1; j_call: TRBJ2-5; cdr3_aa: CASSLSPSQGVETQYF; cdr3_nt: TGTGCCAGCAGCTTAAGTCCCTCACAGGGGGTGGAGACCCAGTACTTC
clone_size: -; v_call: TRBV9; d_call: -; j_call: TRBJ2-1; cdr3_aa: CASSVDVGGASNEQFF; cdr3_nt: TGTGCCAGCAGCGTAGATGTGGGGGGGGCATCCAATGAGCAGTTCTTC
clone_size: -; v_call: TRBV20-1; d_call: -; j_call: TRBJ1-1; cdr3_aa: CSPQTAGPEAFF; cdr3_nt: TGCAGTCCCCAGACGGCAGGTCCTGAAGCTTTCTTT
clone_size: few; v_call: TRBV2; d_call: -; j_call: TRBJ2-5; cdr3_aa: CASRVGASETQYF; cdr3_nt: TGTGCCAGCAGGGTGGGGGCTTCAGAGACCCAGTACTTC
clone_size: few; v_call: TRBV19; d_call: TRBD2; j_call: TRBJ2-2; cdr3_aa: CASSVPTGGRMRELFF; cdr3_nt: TGTGCCAGTAGTGTCCCTACGGGGGGGCGAATGAGGGAGCTGTTTTTT
clone_size: -; v_call: TRBV7-9; d_call: -; j_call: TRBJ1-2; cdr3_aa: CASTGTGNGYTF; cdr3_nt: TGTGCCAGCACCGGGACGGGGAATGGCTACACCTTC
clone_size: -; v_call: TRBV5-1; d_call: -; j_call: TRBJ1-2; cdr3_aa: CASSRRRQAADYGYTF; cdr3_nt: TGCGCCAGCAGCCGACGACGACAGGCGGCGGACTATGGCTACACCTTC
clone_size: -; v_call: TRBV27; d_call: -; j_call: TRBJ2-5; cdr3_aa: CASKSTGFPDRVGETQYF; cdr3_nt: TGTGCCAGCAAAAGTACCGGATTTCCGGACCGGGTTGGGGAGACCCAGTACTTC
clone_size: -; v_call: TRBV20-1; d_call: TRBD2; j_call: TRBJ2-5; cdr3_aa: CASRPPGGLETQYF; cdr3_nt: TGCGCCTCGAGGCCACCGGGAGGCCTTGAGACCCAGTACTTC
clone_size: few; v_call: TRBV7-2; d_call: TRBD2; j_call: TRBJ2-4; cdr3_aa: CASSPWTSGDSKNIQYF; cdr3_nt: TGTGCCAGCAGCCCATGGACTAGCGGGGACTCTAAAAACATTCAGTACTTC
clone_size: -; v_call: TRBV7-2; d_call: TRBD1; j_call: TRBJ1-2; cdr3_aa: CASSLQGAGYGYTF; cdr3_nt: TGTGCCAGCAGCCTACAGGGGGCAGGCTATGGCTACACCTTC
clone_size: -; v_call: TRBV19; d_call: TRBD1; j_call: TRBJ2-3; cdr3_aa: CASSIGQDTDTQYF; cdr3_nt: TGTGCCAGTAGTATCGGACAGGACACAGATACGCAGTATTTT
clone_size: few; v_call: TRBV12-3/TRBV12-4; d_call: TRBD1; j_call: TRBJ1-1; cdr3_aa: CASSELGQGFPKAFF; cdr3_nt: TGTGCCAGCAGCGAACTTGGACAGGGGTTCCCCAAAGCTTTCTTT
clone_size: -; v_call: TRBV24-1; d_call: TRBD1; j_call: TRBJ1-5; cdr3_aa: CATSDSSDRGAGEAQHF; cdr3_nt: TGTGCCACCAGTGACTCAAGTGACAGGGGGGCGGGAGAGGCCCAGCATTTT
clone_size: -; v_call: TRBV5-1; d_call: -; j_call: TRBJ2-7; cdr3_aa: CASSRNSPGEQYF; cdr3_nt: TGCGCCAGCAGCAGGAACAGTCCTGGCGAGCAGTACTTC
clone_size: -; v_call: TRBV7-6; d_call: -; j_call: TRBJ1-1; cdr3_aa: CASSPGLAGEAFF; cdr3_nt: TGTGCCAGCAGCCCCGGCCTCGCCGGTGAAGCTTTCTTT
clone_size: few; v_call: TRBV7-3; d_call: TRBD1; j_call: TRBJ1-2; cdr3_aa: CASSPRQGANYGYTF; cdr3_nt: TGTGCCAGCAGCCCGCGACAGGGAGCTAACTATGGCTACACCTTC
clone_size: few; v_call: TRBV7-2; d_call: -; j_call: TRBJ1-5; cdr3_aa: CASSFGRQPQHF; cdr3_nt: TGTGCCAGCAGCTTCGGACGTCAGCCCCAGCATTTT
clone_size: few; v_call: TRBV4-2; d_call: -; j_call: TRBJ2-7; cdr3_aa: CASSQAKGQGYEQYF; cdr3_nt: TGTGCCAGCAGCCAAGCCAAGGGGCAGGGCTACGAGCAGTACTTC
clone_size: few; v_call: TRBV5-1; d_call: -; j_call: TRBJ2-5; cdr3_aa: CASSWPGEETQYF; cdr3_nt: TGCGCCAGCAGCTGGCCAGGGGAAGAGACCCAGTACTTC
clone_size: -; v_call: TRBV12-3/TRBV12-4; d_call: -; j_call: TRBJ2-6; cdr3_aa: CASSFRSSGANVLTF; cdr3_nt: TGTGCCAGCAGTTTCCGAAGCTCTGGGGCCAACGTCCTGACTTTC
clone_size: few; v_call: TRBV5-1; d_call: TRBD1; j_call: TRBJ2-1; cdr3_aa: CASSLGGQGRNEQFF; cdr3_nt: TGCGCCAGCAGCTTGGGGGGACAGGGGCGAAATGAGCAGTTCTTC
clone_size: -; v_call: TRBV7-2; d_call: TRBD2; j_call: TRBJ2-1; cdr3_aa: CASKVREGGYNEQFF; cdr3_nt: TGTGCCAGCAAGGTGCGGGAGGGGGGCTACAATGAGCAGTTCTTC
clone_size: -; v_call: TRBV6-2/TRBV6-3; d_call: -; j_call: TRBJ2-7; cdr3_aa: CASSYSFSGARYEQYF; cdr3_nt: TGTGCCAGCAGTTACTCGTTTAGTGGGGCGCGATACGAGCAGTACTTC
clone_size: -; v_call: TRBV28; d_call: -; j_call: TRBJ2-6; cdr3_aa: CASSSTVSGANVLTF; cdr3_nt: TGTGCCAGCAGTTCGACAGTTTCTGGGGCCAACGTCCTGACTTTC
clone_size: -; v_call: TRBV7-2; d_call: TRBD2; j_call: TRBJ2-1; cdr3_aa: CASRLAGSYNEQFF; cdr3_nt: TGTGCCAGCCGACTAGCGGGCTCCTACAATGAGCAGTTCTTC
clone_size: few; v_call: TRBV5-5; d_call: TRBD2; j_call: TRBJ2-3; cdr3_aa: CASSPAGGRTDTQYF; cdr3_nt: TGTGCCAGCAGCCCAGCGGGGGGGCGCACAGATACGCAGTATTTT
clone_size: -; v_call: TRBV4-2; d_call: TRBD2; j_call: TRBJ2-3; cdr3_aa: CASSQDVGTRRAQYF; cdr3_nt: TGTGCCAGCAGCCAAGATGTGGGGACTAGGAGGGCGCAGTATTTT
clone_size: many; v_call: TRBV9; d_call: TRBD1; j_call: TRBJ1-2; cdr3_aa: CASSGTGAGYGYTF; cdr3_nt: TGTGCCAGCAGCGGCACAGGGGCCGGCTATGGCTACACCTTC
clone_size: -; v_call: TRBV6-5; d_call: TRBD1; j_call: TRBJ1-2; cdr3_aa: CASSYDTGGGFYGYTF; cdr3_nt: TGTGCCAGCAGTTACGACACAGGGGGAGGTTTTTACGGCTACACCTTC
clone_size: many; v_call: TRBV7-6; d_call: -; j_call: TRBJ2-3; cdr3_aa: CASSLAWASGTDTQYF; cdr3_nt: TGTGCCAGCAGCTTAGCGTGGGCTAGCGGCACAGATACGCAGTATTTT
clone_size: many; v_call: TRBV20-1; d_call: -; j_call: TRBJ2-7; cdr3_aa: CSARNPDSSYSYEQYF; cdr3_nt: TGCAGTGCTCGAAACCCAGACAGTTCATACTCCTACGAGCAGTACTTC
clone_size: -; v_call: TRBV4-1; d_call: TRBD1; j_call: TRBJ2-7; cdr3_aa: CASSYGQGAYEQYF; cdr3_nt: TGCGCCAGCAGCTACGGACAGGGAGCCTACGAGCAGTACTTC
clone_size: -; v_call: TRBV4-1; d_call: -; j_call: TRBJ1-2; cdr3_aa: CASSRTGQDLDSYGYTF; cdr3_nt: TGCGCCAGCAGCCGAACGGGACAAGACCTCGATAGCTATGGCTACACCTTC
clone_size: few; v_call: TRBV5-1; d_call: TRBD1; j_call: TRBJ2-1; cdr3_aa: CASSLVGQGGNEQFF; cdr3_nt: TGCGCCAGCAGCTTGGTCGGACAGGGAGGCAATGAGCAGTTCTTC
clone_size: -; v_call: TRBV5-1; d_call: -; j_call: TRBJ2-2; cdr3_aa: CASKPRSPNTGELFF; cdr3_nt: TGCGCCAGCAAACCGAGGAGTCCGAACACCGGGGAGCTGTTTTTT
clone_size: once; v_call: TRBV24-1; d_call: -; j_call: TRBJ2-3; cdr3_aa: CATSDRQYTDTQYF; cdr3_nt: TGTGCCACCAGTGATAGACAGTACACAGATACGCAGTATTTT
clone_size: -; v_call: TRBV7-2; d_call: -; j_call: TRBJ1-3; cdr3_aa: CASSPRSAPKGTIYF; cdr3_nt: TGTGCCAGCAGTCCCCGGTCGGCTCCTAAAGGGACCATATATTTT
clone_size: few; v_call: TRBV10-3; d_call: -; j_call: TRBJ1-2; cdr3_aa: CATSRDDGYTF; cdr3_nt: TGTGCCACCTCCCGGGACGATGGCTACACCTTC
clone_size: few; v_call: TRBV6-5; d_call: TRBD1; j_call: TRBJ1-6; cdr3_aa: CASSRDRGRVDNSPLHF; cdr3_nt: TGTGCCAGCAGTAGGGACAGGGGGCGTGTAGATAATTCACCCCTCCACTTT
clone_size: -; v_call: TRBV11-2; d_call: -; j_call: TRBJ2-3; cdr3_aa: CASSFFAGSTDTQYF; cdr3_nt: TGTGCCAGCAGCTTTTTCGCGGGGAGCACAGATACGCAGTATTTT